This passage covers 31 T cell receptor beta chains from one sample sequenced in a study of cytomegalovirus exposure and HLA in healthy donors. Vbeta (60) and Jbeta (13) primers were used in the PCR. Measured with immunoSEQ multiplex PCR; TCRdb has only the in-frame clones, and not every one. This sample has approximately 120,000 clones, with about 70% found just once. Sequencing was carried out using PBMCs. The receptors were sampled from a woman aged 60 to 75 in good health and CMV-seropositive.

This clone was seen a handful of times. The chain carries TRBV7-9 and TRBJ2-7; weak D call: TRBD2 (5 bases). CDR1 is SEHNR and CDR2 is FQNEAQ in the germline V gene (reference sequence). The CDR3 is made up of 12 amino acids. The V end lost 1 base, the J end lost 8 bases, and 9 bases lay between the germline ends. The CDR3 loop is CASSLGEGKQYF. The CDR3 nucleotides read TGTGCCAGCAGCTTAGGAGAGGGAAAGCAGTACTTC. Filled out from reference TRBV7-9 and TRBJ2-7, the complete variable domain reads DTGVSQNPRHKITKRGQNVTFRCDPISEHNRLYWYRQTLGQGPEFLTYFQNEAQLEKSRLLSDRFSAERPKGSFSTLEIQRTEQGDSAMYLCASSLGEGKQYFGPGTRLTVT.

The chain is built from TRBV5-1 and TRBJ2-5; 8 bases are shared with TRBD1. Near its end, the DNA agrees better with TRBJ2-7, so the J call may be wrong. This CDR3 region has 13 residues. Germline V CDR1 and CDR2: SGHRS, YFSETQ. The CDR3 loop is CASTTSTGAEQYF. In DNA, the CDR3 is TGCGCCAGCACCACTTCGACAGGGGCCGAGCAGTACTTC.

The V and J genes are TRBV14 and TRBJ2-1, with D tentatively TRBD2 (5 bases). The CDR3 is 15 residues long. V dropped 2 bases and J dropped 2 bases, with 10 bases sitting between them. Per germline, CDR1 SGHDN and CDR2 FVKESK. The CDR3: CASSQSVGTYNEQFF. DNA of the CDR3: TGTGCCAGCAGCCAATCCGTCGGGACCTACAATGAGCAGTTCTTC. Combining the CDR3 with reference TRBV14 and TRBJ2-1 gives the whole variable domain EAGVTQFPSHSVIEKGQTVTLRCDPISGHDNLYWYRRVMGKEIKFLLHFVKESKQDESGMPNNRFLAERTGGTYSTLKVQPAELEDSGVYFCASSQSVGTYNEQFFGPGTRLTVL.

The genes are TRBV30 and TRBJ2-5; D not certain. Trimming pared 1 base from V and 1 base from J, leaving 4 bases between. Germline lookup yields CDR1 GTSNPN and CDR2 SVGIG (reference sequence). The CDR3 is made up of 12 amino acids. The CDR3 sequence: CAWSAGQETQYF. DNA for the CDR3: TGTGCCTGGAGTGCCGGCCAAGAGACCCAGTACTTC.

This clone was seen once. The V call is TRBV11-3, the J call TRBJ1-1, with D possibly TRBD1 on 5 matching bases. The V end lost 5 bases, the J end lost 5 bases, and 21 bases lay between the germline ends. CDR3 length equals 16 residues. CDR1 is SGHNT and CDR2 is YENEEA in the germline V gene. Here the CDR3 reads CASSAGVGGGRTEAFF. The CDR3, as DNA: TGTGCCAGCAGCGCGGGCGTCGGTGGGGGGAGGACTGAAGCTTTCTTT.

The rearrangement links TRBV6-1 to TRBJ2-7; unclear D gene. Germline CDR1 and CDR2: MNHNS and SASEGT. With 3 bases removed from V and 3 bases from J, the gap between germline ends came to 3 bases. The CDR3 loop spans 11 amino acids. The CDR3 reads CASSEYYEQYF. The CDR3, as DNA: TGTGCCAGCAGTGAGTACTACGAGCAGTACTTC.

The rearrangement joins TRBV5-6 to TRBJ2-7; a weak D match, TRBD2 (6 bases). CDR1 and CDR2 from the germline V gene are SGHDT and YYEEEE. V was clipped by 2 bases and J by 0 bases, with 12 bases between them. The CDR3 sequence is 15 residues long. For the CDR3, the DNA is TGTGCCAGCAGCTTCCGGCGGAGGGGCTCCTACGAGCAGTACTTC. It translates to CASSFRRRGSYEQYF. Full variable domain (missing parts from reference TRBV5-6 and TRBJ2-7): DAGVTQSPTHLIKTRGQQVTLRCSPKSGHDTVSWYQQALGQGPQFIFQYYEEEERQRGNFPDRFSGHQFPNYSSELNVNALLLGDSALYLCASSFRRRGSYEQYFGPGTRLTVT.

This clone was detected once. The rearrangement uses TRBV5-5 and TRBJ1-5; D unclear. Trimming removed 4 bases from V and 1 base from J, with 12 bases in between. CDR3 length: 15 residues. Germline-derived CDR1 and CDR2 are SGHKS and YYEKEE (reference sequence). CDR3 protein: CASSLFDTSNQPQHF. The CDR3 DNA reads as TGTGCCAGCAGCCTATTTGACACCAGCAATCAGCCCCAGCATTTT.

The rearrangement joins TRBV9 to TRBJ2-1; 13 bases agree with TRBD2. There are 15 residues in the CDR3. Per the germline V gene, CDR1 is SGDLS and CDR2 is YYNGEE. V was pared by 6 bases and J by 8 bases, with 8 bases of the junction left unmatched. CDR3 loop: CASTAGTSGKDEQFF. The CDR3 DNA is TGTGCCAGCACCGCAGGGACTAGCGGGAAAGATGAGCAGTTCTTC.

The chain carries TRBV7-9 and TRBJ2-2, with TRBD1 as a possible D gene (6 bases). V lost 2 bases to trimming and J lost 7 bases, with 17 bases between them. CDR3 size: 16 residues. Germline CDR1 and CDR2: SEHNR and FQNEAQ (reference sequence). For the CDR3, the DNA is TGTGCCAGCAGCTTATTCGGGGCAGGGGCAGGCGGGGAGCTGTTTTTT. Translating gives CASSLFGAGAGGELFF.

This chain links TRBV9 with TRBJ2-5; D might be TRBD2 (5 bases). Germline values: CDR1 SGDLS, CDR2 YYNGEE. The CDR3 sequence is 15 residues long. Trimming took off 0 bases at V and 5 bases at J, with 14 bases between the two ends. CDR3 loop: CASSVGRAGEETQYF. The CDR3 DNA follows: TGTGCCAGCAGCGTAGGGCGGGCCGGGGAGGAGACCCAGTACTTC.

The chain's CDR3 is CASSTGNTEAFF. In DNA form, the CDR3 reads TGCGCCAGCAGCACAGGGAACACTGAAGCTTTCTTT. The chain recombines TRBV5-1 with TRBJ1-1, with D maybe TRBD1 (5 bases). CDR1 and CDR2 (germline): SGHRS, YFSETQ. V gave up 4 bases and J gave up 1 base, with 5 bases separating them. The CDR3 runs to 12 residues.

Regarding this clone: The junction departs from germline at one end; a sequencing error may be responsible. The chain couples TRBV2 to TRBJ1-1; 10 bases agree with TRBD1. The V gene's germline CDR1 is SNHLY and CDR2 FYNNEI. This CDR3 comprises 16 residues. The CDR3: CASSEGTGVFSTEAFF. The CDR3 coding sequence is TGTGCCAGCAGCGAAGGGACAGGGGTTTTTAGCACTGAAGCTTTCTTT.

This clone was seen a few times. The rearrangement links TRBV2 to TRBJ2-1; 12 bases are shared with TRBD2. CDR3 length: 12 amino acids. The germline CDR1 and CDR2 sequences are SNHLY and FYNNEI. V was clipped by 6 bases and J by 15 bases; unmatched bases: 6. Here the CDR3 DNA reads TGTGCCAGCAGCCTAGCGGGGGGGGTACCGTTCTTC. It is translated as CASSLAGGVPFF.

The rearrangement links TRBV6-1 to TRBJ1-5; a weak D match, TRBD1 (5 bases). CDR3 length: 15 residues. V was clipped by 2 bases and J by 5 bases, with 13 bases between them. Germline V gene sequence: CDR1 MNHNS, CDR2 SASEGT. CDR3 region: CASSELGGGDQPQHF. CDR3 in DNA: TGTGCCAGCAGTGAACTAGGCGGGGGAGATCAGCCCCAGCATTTT.

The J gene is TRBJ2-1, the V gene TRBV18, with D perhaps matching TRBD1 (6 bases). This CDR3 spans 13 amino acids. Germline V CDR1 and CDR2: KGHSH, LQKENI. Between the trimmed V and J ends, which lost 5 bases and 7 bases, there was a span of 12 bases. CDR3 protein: CASSGQSRNEQFF. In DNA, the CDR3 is TGTGCCAGCTCAGGACAGAGTAGGAATGAGCAGTTCTTC.

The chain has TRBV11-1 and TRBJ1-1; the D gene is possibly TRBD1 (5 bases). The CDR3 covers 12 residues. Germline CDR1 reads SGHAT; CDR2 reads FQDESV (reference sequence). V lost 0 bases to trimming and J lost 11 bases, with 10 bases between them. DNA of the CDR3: TGTGCCAGCAGCTTAGCGACGGGGGAGGCTTTCTTT. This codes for CASSLATGEAFF.

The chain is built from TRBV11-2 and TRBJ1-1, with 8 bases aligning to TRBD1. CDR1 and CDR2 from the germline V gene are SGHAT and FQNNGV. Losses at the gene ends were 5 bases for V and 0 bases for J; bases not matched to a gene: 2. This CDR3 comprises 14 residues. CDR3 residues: CASSPGQVNTEAFF. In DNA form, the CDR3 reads TGTGCCAGCAGCCCGGGACAGGTGAACACTGAAGCTTTCTTT.

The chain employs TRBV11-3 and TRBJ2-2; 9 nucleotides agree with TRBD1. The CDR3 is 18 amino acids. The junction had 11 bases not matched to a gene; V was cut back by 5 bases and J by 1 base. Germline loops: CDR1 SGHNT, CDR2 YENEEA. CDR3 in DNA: TGTGCCAGCAGCCCCGGAACTGGGACAGGGCGGAACACCGGGGAGCTGTTTTTT. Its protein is CASSPGTGTGRNTGELFF.

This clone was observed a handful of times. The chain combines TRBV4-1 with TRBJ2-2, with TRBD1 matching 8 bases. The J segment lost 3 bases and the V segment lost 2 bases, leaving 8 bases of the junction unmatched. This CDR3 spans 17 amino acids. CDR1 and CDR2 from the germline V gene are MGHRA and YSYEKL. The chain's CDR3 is CASSQSATGAYTGELFF. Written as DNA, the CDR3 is TGCGCCAGCAGCCAATCCGCGACAGGGGCATACACCGGGGAGCTGTTTTTT.

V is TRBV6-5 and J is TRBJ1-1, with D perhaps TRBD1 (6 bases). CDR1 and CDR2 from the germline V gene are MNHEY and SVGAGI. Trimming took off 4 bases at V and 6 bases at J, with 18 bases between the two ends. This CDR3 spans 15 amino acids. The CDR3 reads CASSSHRVIDPEAFF. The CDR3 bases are TGTGCCAGCAGTTCACACAGGGTTATTGATCCTGAAGCTTTCTTT.

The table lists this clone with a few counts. DNA for the CDR3: TGCGCCAGCAGCCCGGAACTAGGAAGATACAATGAGCAGTTCTTC. It yields the protein CASSPELGRYNEQFF. V gene TRBV5-1 combines with J gene TRBJ2-1, with D maybe TRBD2 (5 bases). V lost 4 bases, J lost 4 bases, and 15 bases lay in between. Germline loops: CDR1 SGHRS, CDR2 YFSETQ. The length of the CDR3 is 15 residues.

The CDR3 bases are TGTGCCAGTAGTACCCGGACAGGGCTTAGTAAGTTCTTC. Translation: CASSTRTGLSKFF. V is TRBV19 and J is TRBJ2-1; 8 bases map to TRBD1. The CDR3 consists of 13 residues. V was pared by 4 bases and J by 14 bases, with 10 bases of the junction left unmatched. Germline V gene sequence: CDR1 LNHDA, CDR2 SQIVND (reference sequence).

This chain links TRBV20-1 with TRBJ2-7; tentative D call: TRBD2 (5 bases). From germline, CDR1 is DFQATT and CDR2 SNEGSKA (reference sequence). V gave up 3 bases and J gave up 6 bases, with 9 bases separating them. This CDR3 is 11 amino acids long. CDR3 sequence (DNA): TGCAGTGCTAGGGAGGACGGCGAGCAGTACTTC. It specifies CSAREDGEQYF.

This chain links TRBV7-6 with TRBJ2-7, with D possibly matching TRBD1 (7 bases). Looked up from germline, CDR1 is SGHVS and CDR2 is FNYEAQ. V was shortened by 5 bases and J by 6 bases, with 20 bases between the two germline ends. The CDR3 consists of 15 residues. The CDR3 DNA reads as TGTGCCAGCAGCCCCAGGGGGGACAAAACGAGCGAGCAGTACTTC. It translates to CASSPRGDKTSEQYF.

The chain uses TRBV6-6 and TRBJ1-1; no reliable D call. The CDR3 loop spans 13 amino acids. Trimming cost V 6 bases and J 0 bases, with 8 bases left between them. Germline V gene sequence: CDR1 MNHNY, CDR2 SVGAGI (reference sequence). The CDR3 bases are TGTGCCAGCAGGAACTATGTGAACACTGAAGCTTTCTTT. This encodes CASRNYVNTEAFF.

CDR3 protein: CASSSQGRHEQYF. The DNA of the CDR3 is TGTGCCAGCAGTTCACAGGGACGCCACGAGCAGTACTTC. J is TRBJ2-7 and V is TRBV14, with D possibly matching TRBD1 (6 bases). Germline values: CDR1 SGHDN, CDR2 FVKESK. Trimming shortened V by 6 bases and J by 5 bases, and 14 bases separated the two germline ends. The CDR3 length is 13 residues.

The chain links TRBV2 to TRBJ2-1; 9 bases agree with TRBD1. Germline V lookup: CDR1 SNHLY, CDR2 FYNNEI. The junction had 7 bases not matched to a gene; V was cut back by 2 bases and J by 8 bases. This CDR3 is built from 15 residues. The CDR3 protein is CASSERDRVWDEQFF. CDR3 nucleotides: TGTGCCAGCAGTGAAAGGGACAGGGTGTGGGATGAGCAGTTCTTC.

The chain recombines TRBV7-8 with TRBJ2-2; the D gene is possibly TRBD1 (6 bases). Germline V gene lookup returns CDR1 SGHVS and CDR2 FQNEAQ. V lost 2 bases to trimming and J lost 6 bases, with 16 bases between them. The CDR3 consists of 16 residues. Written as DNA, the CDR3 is TGTGCCAGCAGCTTATGGGGGCGCGGATCCGCCGGGGAGCTGTTTTTT. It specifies CASSLWGRGSAGELFF.

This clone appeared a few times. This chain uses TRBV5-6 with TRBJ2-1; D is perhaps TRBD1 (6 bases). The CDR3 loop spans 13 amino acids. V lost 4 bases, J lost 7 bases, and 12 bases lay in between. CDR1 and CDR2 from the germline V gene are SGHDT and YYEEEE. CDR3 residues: CASSLGQWNEQFF. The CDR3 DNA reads TGTGCCAGCAGCCTCGGACAGTGGAATGAGCAGTTCTTC.

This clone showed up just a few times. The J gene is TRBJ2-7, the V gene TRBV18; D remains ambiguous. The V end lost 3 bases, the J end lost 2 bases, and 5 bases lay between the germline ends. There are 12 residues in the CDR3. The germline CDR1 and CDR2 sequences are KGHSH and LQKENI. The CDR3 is CASSPQTYEQYF. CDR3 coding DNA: TGTGCCAGCTCACCGCAGACCTACGAGCAGTACTTC.